This TCR beta chain appears in the sequencing data of a study of spatial heterogeneity in lung cancer. Findings of the study overall: Sequencing reached an estimated coverage of tumor T cells that was only approximately 7% for alpha chains and more than 11% for beta chains. Intratumoral expanded alpha and beta TCR counts were found to track tumor mutation counts.

Described time point: sample taken at primary tumor resection. The donors were more than 70 patients with non-small cell lung cancer that was early-stage and untreated. From tumor, nontumor lung or frozen PBMC, whole RNA was taken unsorted for sequencing. In this sample, this clonotype turned up many times. Its antigen is not identified. TCR cDNA molecules were tagged individually, and each one carried a unique molecular identifier. TCRdb itself ran the 5' RACE reads through MiXCR, one entry per CDR3 protein. The sample carries 25,000 to 30,000 distinct CDR3 sequences, around 7% recorded once. This CDR3 region has 15 residues. Looked up from germline, CDR1 is KGHDR and CDR2 is SFDVKD. Deletions cut 4 bases from V and 4 bases from J, with 14 bases between.

The J gene is TRBJ2-3, the V gene TRBV24-1; tentative D call: TRBD2 (6 bases). The TCR originated in a male donor with early-stage non-small cell lung cancer. Sample: lung tumor tissue, taken at surgery. CDR3 in amino acids: CATSEPGLLSDTQYF. In DNA form, the CDR3 reads TGTGCCACCAGTGAGCCGGGACTCCTTTCAGATACGCAGTATTTT.